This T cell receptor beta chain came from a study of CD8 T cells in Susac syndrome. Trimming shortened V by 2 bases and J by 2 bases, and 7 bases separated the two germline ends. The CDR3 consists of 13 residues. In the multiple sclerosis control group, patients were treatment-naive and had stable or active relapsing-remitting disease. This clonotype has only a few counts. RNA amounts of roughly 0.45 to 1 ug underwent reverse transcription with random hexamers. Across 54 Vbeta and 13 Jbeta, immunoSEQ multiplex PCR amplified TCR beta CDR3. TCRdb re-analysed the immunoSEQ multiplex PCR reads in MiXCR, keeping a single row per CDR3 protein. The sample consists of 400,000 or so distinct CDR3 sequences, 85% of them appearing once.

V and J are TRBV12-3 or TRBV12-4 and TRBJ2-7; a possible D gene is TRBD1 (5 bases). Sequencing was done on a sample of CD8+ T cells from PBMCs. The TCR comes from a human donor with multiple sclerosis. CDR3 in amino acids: CASSLRQPYEQYF. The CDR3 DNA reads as TGTGCCAGCAGTTTAAGACAGCCCTACGAGCAGTACTTC.